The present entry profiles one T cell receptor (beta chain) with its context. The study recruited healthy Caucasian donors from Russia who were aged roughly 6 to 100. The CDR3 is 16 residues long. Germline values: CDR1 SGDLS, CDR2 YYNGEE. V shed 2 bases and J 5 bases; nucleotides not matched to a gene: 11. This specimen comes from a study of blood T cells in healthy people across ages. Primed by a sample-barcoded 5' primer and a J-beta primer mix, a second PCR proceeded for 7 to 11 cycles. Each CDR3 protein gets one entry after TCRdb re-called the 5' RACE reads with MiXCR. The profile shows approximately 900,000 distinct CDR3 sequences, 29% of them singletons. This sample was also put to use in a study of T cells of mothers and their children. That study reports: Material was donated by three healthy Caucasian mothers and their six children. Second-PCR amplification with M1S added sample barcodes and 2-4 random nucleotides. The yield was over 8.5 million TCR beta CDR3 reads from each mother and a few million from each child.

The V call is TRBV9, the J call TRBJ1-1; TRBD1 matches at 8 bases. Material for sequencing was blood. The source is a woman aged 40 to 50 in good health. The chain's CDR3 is CASSVSGGEVGTEAFF. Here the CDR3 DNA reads TGTGCCAGCAGCGTCTCAGGGGGCGAAGTTGGAACTGAAGCTTTCTTT.